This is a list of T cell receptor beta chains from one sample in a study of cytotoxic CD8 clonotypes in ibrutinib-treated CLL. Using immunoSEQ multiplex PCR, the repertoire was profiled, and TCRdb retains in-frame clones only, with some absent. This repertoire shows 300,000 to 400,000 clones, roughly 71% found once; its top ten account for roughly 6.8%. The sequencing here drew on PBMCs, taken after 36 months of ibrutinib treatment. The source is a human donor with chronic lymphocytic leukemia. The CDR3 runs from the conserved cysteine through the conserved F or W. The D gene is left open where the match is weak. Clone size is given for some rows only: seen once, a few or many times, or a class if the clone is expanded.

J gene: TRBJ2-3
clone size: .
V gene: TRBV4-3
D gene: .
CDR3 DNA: TGCGCCAGCAGCCAAGCGGGAGCTTCCACAGATACGCAGTATTTT
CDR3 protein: CASSQAGASTDTQYF

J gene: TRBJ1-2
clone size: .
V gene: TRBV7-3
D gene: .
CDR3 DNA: TGTGCCAGCAGCCCGACGGGGTGGGGTGACTATGGCTACACCTTC
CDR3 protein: CASSPTGWGDYGYTF

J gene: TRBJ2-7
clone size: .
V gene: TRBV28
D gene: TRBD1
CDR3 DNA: TGTGCCAGCATCCTGGGACAGGGTTCTTACGAGCAGTACTTC
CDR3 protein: CASILGQGSYEQYF

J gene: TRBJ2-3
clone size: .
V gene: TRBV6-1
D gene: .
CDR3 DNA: TGTGCCAGCAGTCGTAGCTTTACGCAGTATTTT
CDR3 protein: CASSRSFTQYF

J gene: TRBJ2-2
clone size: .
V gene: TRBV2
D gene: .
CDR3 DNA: TGTGCCAGCAGCTCAAATCGGGCAGAGCTGTTTTTT
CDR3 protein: CASSSNRAELFF

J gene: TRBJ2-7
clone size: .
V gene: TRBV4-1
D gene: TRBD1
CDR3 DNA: TGCGCCAGCAGCCAACCCCTCAGGGGGCGGGACTACGAGCAGTACTTC
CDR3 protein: CASSQPLRGRDYEQYF

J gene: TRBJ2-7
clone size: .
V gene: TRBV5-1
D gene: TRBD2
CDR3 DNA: TGCGCCAGCAGTGCGACTAGCGGGAGGAACGAGCAGTACTTC
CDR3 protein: CASSATSGRNEQYF

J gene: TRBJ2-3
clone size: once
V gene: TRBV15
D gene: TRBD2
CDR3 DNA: TGTGCCACCAGCAGGCACCGGACTAGCGATTCAGATACGCAGTATTTT
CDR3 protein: CATSRHRTSDSDTQYF

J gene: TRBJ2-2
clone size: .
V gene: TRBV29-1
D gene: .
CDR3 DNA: TGCAGCGTCGCTCCGGGAACCTACACCGGGGAGCTGTTTTTT
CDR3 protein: CSVAPGTYTGELFF

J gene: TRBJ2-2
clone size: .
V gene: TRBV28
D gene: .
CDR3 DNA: TGTGCCAGCAGTTTAGACAGCGATAAGACTCCGGGACGAAACACCGGGGAGCTGTTTTTT
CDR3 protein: CASSLDSDKTPGRNTGELFF

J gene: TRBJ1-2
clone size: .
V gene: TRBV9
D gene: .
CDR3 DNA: TGTGCCAGCAGCGTAACTGCAGACAGGTCGGGCTATGGCTACACCTTC
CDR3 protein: CASSVTADRSGYGYTF

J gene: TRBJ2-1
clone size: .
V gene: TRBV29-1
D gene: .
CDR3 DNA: TGCAGCGTTGACCGAGGACGGGGGTCTATCTACAATGAGCAGTTCTTC
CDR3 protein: CSVDRGRGSIYNEQFF

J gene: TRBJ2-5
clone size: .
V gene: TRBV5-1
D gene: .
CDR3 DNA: TGCGCCAGCAGCTCCCGAGAGACCCAGTACTTC
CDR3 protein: CASSSRETQYF

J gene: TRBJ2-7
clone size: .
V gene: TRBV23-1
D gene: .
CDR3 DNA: TGCGCCAGCATTGGGCACCCAAAGTTCTACTACGAGCAGTACTTC
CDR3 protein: CASIGHPKFYYEQYF

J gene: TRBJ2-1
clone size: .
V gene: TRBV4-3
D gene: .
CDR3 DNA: TGCGCCAGCAGCCAAGGATTAGGACTACTCCTCAATGAGCAGTTCTTC
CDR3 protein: CASSQGLGLLLNEQFF

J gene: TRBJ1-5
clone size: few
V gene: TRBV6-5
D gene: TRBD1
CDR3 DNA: TGTGCCAGTCAAACAGGGGGCGCGGGGCAGCCCCAGCATTTT
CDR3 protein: CASQTGGAGQPQHF